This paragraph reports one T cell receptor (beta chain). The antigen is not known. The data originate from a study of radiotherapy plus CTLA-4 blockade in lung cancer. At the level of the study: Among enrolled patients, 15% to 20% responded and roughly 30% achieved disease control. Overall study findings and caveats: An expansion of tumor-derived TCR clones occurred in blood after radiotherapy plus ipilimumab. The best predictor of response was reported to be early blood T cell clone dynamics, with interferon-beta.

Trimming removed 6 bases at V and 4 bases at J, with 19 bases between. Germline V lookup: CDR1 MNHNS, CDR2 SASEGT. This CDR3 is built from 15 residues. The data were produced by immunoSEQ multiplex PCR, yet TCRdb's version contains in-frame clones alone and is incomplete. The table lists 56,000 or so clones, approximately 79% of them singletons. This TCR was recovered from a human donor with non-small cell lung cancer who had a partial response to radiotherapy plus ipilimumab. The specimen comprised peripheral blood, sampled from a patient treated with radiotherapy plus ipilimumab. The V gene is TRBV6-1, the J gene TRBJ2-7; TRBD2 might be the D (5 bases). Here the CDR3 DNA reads TGTGCCAGCAGCCCCCAGGCAGGAGGTATATACGAGCAGTACTTC. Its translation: CASSPQAGGIYEQYF.